The clone carrying this T cell receptor beta chain was counted a few times. As yet, its antigen is unknown. From the RT-PCR reads, TCRdb called clonotypes with MiXCR, one entry per CDR3 protein. The table lists approximately 520,000 distinct CDR3 sequences, approximately 15% of them singletons, with approximately 3% in the top ten. The sample is drawn from a study of response to subunit inactivated influenza vaccine. Points from the study as a whole: The authors proposed limited new T cell recruitment per seasonal influenza vaccination.

The CDR3 has 16 amino acids. Germline V CDR1 and CDR2: MNHEY, SVGAGI. Unmatched junction bases numbered 3, after V lost 2 bases and J lost 3 bases. The chain employs TRBV6-5 and TRBJ2-2; TRBD1 agrees at 10 bases. The sequence derives from a man between 45 and 75 years old who received an inactivated influenza vaccine. Sequencing was performed on CD4+ T cells sorted from PBMCs, taken 23 to 25 months after vaccination. The DNA of the CDR3 is TGTGCCAGCAGTTACAAGGGACAGGGGTACACCGGGGAGCTGTTTTTT. It specifies CASSYKGQGYTGELFF.